These T cell receptor beta chains were read from a single sample in a study of blood T cell repertoires in COVID-19. Some clones are missing from TCRdb's copy, which holds only in-frame ones; the method was immunoSEQ multiplex PCR. The data show fewer than 20,000 clones, with roughly nine tenths seen just once and 7.2% held by the top ten. Sequenced sample: peripheral blood. The source of these receptors is a human donor in a cohort sampled during active COVID-19. CDR3s include the opening cysteine and the closing phenylalanine or tryptophan. Each record gives: D gene, J gene, clone size, V gene, CDR3 protein, CDR3 DNA. D genes are given only for firm matches. Only some rows state a clone size, as once, few, many or a class for expanded clones.

>TRBD2|TRBJ2-1|.|TRBV20-1
CSALAGGRGFF
TGCAGTGCTTTAGCGGGGGGGCGAGGATTCTTC
>TRBD1|TRBJ1-3|.|TRBV11-2
CASSTYRGSGNTIYF
TGTGCCAGCAGCACCTACAGGGGGTCTGGAAACACCATATATTTT
>.|TRBJ2-7|.|TRBV11-3
CASSLNGRGGNEQYF
TGTGCCAGCAGCTTAAACGGCAGGGGTGGTAACGAGCAGTACTTC
>TRBD2|TRBJ2-1|.|TRBV7-2
CASSARGSWSYNEQFF
TGTGCCAGCAGCGCCCGCGGGAGTTGGTCCTACAATGAGCAGTTCTTC
>.|TRBJ1-5|.|TRBV4-2
CASSQDFGQGNNQPQHF
TGTGCCAGCAGCCAAGATTTCGGACAAGGGAACAATCAGCCCCAGCATTTT
>.|TRBJ1-2|.|TRBV27
CASSSRTESNYGYTF
TGTGCCAGCAGTTCCCGGACAGAGTCTAACTATGGCTACACCTTC
>.|TRBJ2-7|.|TRBV3-1/TRBV3-2
CASSQDPSGAYEQYF
TGTGCCAGCAGCCAAGATCCCTCTGGAGCCTACGAGCAGTACTTC
>.|TRBJ2-3|.|TRBV24-1
CATSDLVGVADTQYF
TGTGCCACCAGTGATTTGGTAGGGGTGGCAGATACGCAGTATTTT
>.|TRBJ1-2|once|TRBV5-1
CASSLDPIGGYTF
TGCGCCAGCAGCTTGGATCCGATCGGGGGCTACACCTTC
>TRBD1|TRBJ1-2|.|TRBV5-1
CASSLQGQGAFGYTF
TGCGCCAGCAGCTTGCAGGGACAGGGGGCTTTTGGCTACACCTTC
>TRBD2|TRBJ2-3|.|TRBV6-5
CATRRSGIPDTQYF
TGTGCCACCCGCCGGAGCGGGATACCAGATACGCAGTATTTT
>.|TRBJ1-5|.|TRBV5-8
CASSFSRGNQPQHF
TGTGCCAGCAGCTTTTCCAGGGGCAATCAGCCCCAGCATTTT
>TRBD1|TRBJ1-2|.|TRBV27
CASSSDDRGRTLRGYTF
TGTGCCAGCAGTTCGGACGACAGGGGGCGGACGTTGCGAGGCTACACCTTC
>TRBD1|TRBJ2-7|.|TRBV10-3
CAIGPGTGDEQYF
TGTGCCATCGGCCCCGGGACAGGGGACGAGCAGTACTTC
>TRBD2|TRBJ2-3|.|TRBV7-3
CASSSWTSGRAGAGTDTQYF
TGTGCCAGCAGCTCGTGGACTAGCGGGAGGGCCGGCGCAGGGACAGATACGCAGTATTTT
>.|TRBJ1-1|few|TRBV11-2
CASSLHLTALNTEAFF
TGTGCCAGCAGCCTCCACCTGACAGCGCTGAACACTGAAGCTTTCTTT
>TRBD2|TRBJ2-1|.|TRBV7-9
CASRSTSGDNEQFF
TGTGCCAGCAGATCAACTAGCGGGGACAATGAGCAGTTCTTC
>TRBD1|TRBJ1-1|.|TRBV4-2
CASSPRTGDTEAFF
TGTGCCAGCAGCCCCCGGACAGGGGACACTGAAGCTTTCTTT